Listed below are T cell receptor beta chains from one sample, sequenced in a study of T cell responses to AZD1222 COVID-19 vaccine. The method was immunoSEQ multiplex PCR; TCRdb's version includes in-frame clones alone and lacks a portion of them. Here the sample spans 110,000 to 150,000 clones, 90% to 95% being singletons. The sample in question was peripheral blood, obtained on day 0 of AZD1222 vaccination. These receptors were collected from an adult in good health. Both conserved end residues are part of each CDR3. A D gene is named only where the DNA matches it firmly. A row's size may be missing; if present it is once, few, many or a size class.

clone_size	d_call	v_call	j_call	cdr3_nt	cdr3_aa
-	-	TRBV7-3	TRBJ1-1	TGTGCCAGCAGCCCGACGACAGGGAACACTGAAGCTTTCTTT	CASSPTTGNTEAFF
-	-	TRBV2	TRBJ2-7	TGTGCCAGCAGAACGGGGGCGTTTCACACCTACGAGCAGTACTTC	CASRTGAFHTYEQYF
-	-	TRBV7-9	TRBJ2-2	TGTGCCAGCAGCCTTACAGGCGGTCTGAGGACCGGGGAGCTGTTTTTT	CASSLTGGLRTGELFF
-	TRBD1	TRBV6-6	TRBJ2-3	TGTGCCAGCAGTTATGGACAGGGGGCGGATTATACGCAGTATTTT	CASSYGQGADYTQYF
once	-	TRBV7-9	TRBJ1-1	TGTGCCAGCAGCTTAGACTGGGCTGAAGCTTTCTTT	CASSLDWAEAFF
-	-	TRBV4-2	TRBJ2-6	TGTGCCAGCAGCCCGGGGGCTGGGGCCAACGTCCTGACTTTC	CASSPGAGANVLTF
once	-	TRBV30	TRBJ2-7	TGTGCCTGGAGTGTACCAGGCTACGAGCAGTACTTC	CAWSVPGYEQYF
-	TRBD1	TRBV30	TRBJ1-4	TGTGCCTGGAGTCCCAGACAGGGTTGGGTTAAAAAACTGTTTTTT	CAWSPRQGWVKKLFF
-	TRBD1	TRBV29-1	TRBJ1-2	TGCAGCGTTGACTTGGGGCAGGGGGCAGGTGGCTACACCTTC	CSVDLGQGAGGYTF
-	-	TRBV12-3/TRBV12-4	TRBJ2-1	TGTGCCAGCAGCCGCCCGGGCAATGAGCAGTTCTTC	CASSRPGNEQFF
-	TRBD1	TRBV9	TRBJ2-5	TGTGCCAGCAGCTCAGGGGGCCCCCAAGAGACCCAGTACTTC	CASSSGGPQETQYF
-	TRBD1	TRBV7-9	TRBJ1-1	TGTGCCAGCAGCCGGAACACAGGGGGCGGCACTGAAGCTTTCTTT	CASSRNTGGGTEAFF
-	-	TRBV2	TRBJ2-1	TGTGCCAGCAGTGAATCATCTGGAAATATGAAGCAGTTCTTC	CASSESSGNMKQFF
once	TRBD2	TRBV20-1	TRBJ2-4	TGCAGTGCTAGTCTAGCGGGGGAGGACATTCAGTACTTC	CSASLAGEDIQYF
-	TRBD1	TRBV4-1	TRBJ2-1	TGCGCCAGCAGCCAAATCGTGACAGGGGTGAGGTACAATGAGCAGTTCTTC	CASSQIVTGVRYNEQFF
-	-	TRBV19	TRBJ1-5	TGTGCCAGTACCATAACCAATTTCGGTAAATATCAGCCCCAGCATTTT	CASTITNFGKYQPQHF
-	-	TRBV2	TRBJ1-4	TGTGCCAGCAGTCGGGCGGGGGCTCGGGTTTTAGGTGAAAAACTGTTTTTT	CASSRAGARVLGEKLFF
-	TRBD2	TRBV4-1	TRBJ2-1	TGCGCCAGCAGCCAAGATCCCCCAGCGGGGGGGCCGATCTACAATGAGCAGTTCTTC	CASSQDPPAGGPIYNEQFF
-	-	TRBV10-3	TRBJ1-2	TGTGCCATCAGTTTACAGGGCTATGGCTACACCTTC	CAISLQGYGYTF
-	-	TRBV7-8	TRBJ2-2	TGTGCCAGCGCTCTGGGGCCGAACACCGGGGAGCTGTTTTTT	CASALGPNTGELFF
once	TRBD1	TRBV4-1	TRBJ1-1	TGCGCCAGCAGCTTTACAGGGGGCTCGGTTGAAGCTTTCTTT	CASSFTGGSVEAFF
-	-	TRBV18	TRBJ1-6	TGTGCCAGCTCACCAACGGGTGGCAATTCACCCCTCCACTTT	CASSPTGGNSPLHF
-	TRBD1	TRBV19	TRBJ1-5	TGTGCCAGTACCGGATCCGGGACAGTTAGCAATCAGCCCCAGCATTTT	CASTGSGTVSNQPQHF
-	TRBD1	TRBV19	TRBJ1-2	TGTGCCAGTAGTATCGGGACAGGGAATTTCTATGGCTACACCTTC	CASSIGTGNFYGYTF
-	-	TRBV18	TRBJ1-1	TGTGCCAGCTCACCAGCAGGAATGAACACTGAAGCTTTCTTT	CASSPAGMNTEAFF
-	-	TRBV6-5	TRBJ1-1	TGTGCCCTTGGCCAGCCCCGCATGAACACTGAAGCTTTCTTT	CALGQPRMNTEAFF
-	-	TRBV28	TRBJ1-5	TGTGCCAGCAGTACGAATAATCAGCCCCAGCATTTT	CASSTNNQPQHF
-	TRBD1	TRBV19	TRBJ2-7	TGTGCCAGTAGATTAGGACAGGGTTCCTACGAGCAGTACTTC	CASRLGQGSYEQYF
-	-	TRBV19	TRBJ1-1	TGTGCCAGTAGTCTATTGGGGACTGAAGCTTTCTTT	CASSLLGTEAFF
-	TRBD2	TRBV15	TRBJ2-5	TGTGCCACCAGCAGCCCCAATACCCGGACTAGCGGGGGGGCGTATGAGACCCAGTACTTC	CATSSPNTRTSGGAYETQYF
-	TRBD1	TRBV5-4	TRBJ2-2	TGTGCCAGCAGCTGGAACAGGGGGATGAACACCGGGGAGCTGTTTTTT	CASSWNRGMNTGELFF
-	TRBD1	TRBV30	TRBJ2-3	TGTGCCTGGAGTGCCGGGACAGGGAACACAGATACGCAGTATTTT	CAWSAGTGNTDTQYF